This TCR beta chain was identified in a study of brain T cells in children with intractable seizures. Broader study findings: Patients' HCMV serostatus was unknown; virus specificity rests on CDR3 similarity alone.

Libraries were prepared by immunoSEQ multiplex PCR; TCRdb keeps only in-frame clonotypes and omits some of them. Of approximately 110,000 clones in the sample, 85% to 95% were seen once. CDR1 is MNHEY and CDR2 is SVGAGI in the germline V gene. The CDR3 has 16 residues. The V segment lost 4 bases and the J segment 0 bases; nucleotides outside the gene matches: 7. Points on this clone: As yet, its antigen is unknown.

The sequence derives from a boy under three years old with hemimegalencephaly and intractable seizures. The sample consisted of peripheral blood, taken at surgery. The V call is TRBV6-5, the J call TRBJ2-7; 9 bases are shared with TRBD1. The chain's CDR3 is CASSFRTGVDSYEQYF. The CDR3 nucleotides read TGTGCCAGCAGTTTCCGGACAGGGGTTGACTCCTACGAGCAGTACTTC.